One TCR beta chain is described in this entry. There is no known antigen for this receptor. One base away there is no much larger clone; base qualities are not given. This entry belongs to a study of T cells in narcolepsy (dated by TCRdb to between 2018 and 2020). For the wider study: The study enrolled patients with narcolepsy type 1 or type 2 (NT1, NT2) together with healthy control donors. Autoreactive T cells targeting hypocretin neuron self-antigens (hypocretin, TRIB2) were sought in narcolepsy patients, and TCR Vbeta sequencing was used to track clonotypes in blood and CSF. Beyond this particular receptor, the publication reports: No sequences matching autoreactive T cell clones were contained in some blood memory CD4+ repertoires from patients and controls. Patients and controls had comparable numbers of sequenced blood memory CD4+ clonotypes, averaging about 39,000 and 30,000, respectively. In plots comparing CSF and blood CD4+ T cell clonotypes from the same patient, HCRT-specific and TRIB2-specific autoreactive clonotypes were highlighted. According to the report, autoreactive clonotypes were detected serially in the blood of the same patients and of different patients, but not in healthy controls.

The library was produced with the immunoSEQ multiplex PCR assay. TCRdb holds this immuneACCESS table with in-frame rearrangements only. Some clones are missing; in checked studies, unresolved V genes explain under half, and the rest has no known cause. For this sample there are tens of thousands of clones; approximately 88% appear just once. The top ten hold over 1% of the sample. For TCR Vbeta sequencing, memory CD4+ T cells were sorted ex vivo from the peripheral blood of narcolepsy patients and healthy controls. This clonotype was obtained from a human donor with narcolepsy. The specimen sequenced was CD45RA- memory CD4+ T cells from PBMCs. Interpreted using the paper, the cell subset or site label stands for: memory T cells sorted ex vivo from peripheral blood.

The sequenced DNA: TGTGCCAGCATCAGACACGTTGAAGCTTTCTTT. Its amino acids are CASIRHVEAFF. The rearranged chain carries TRBV6-1 and TRBJ1-1; no D gene is confidently identified. The germline V gene gives CDR1 as MNHNS and CDR2 as SASEGT. The germline ends are 10 bases apart after V is trimmed by 7 bases and J by 7 bases. The CDR3 runs 11 amino acids, cysteine and phenylalanine included. The sequence is cut down to CDR3 DNA, 33 bases in frame from base 1.